The 32 T cell receptor beta chains reported below all come from one sample, sequenced in a study of blood T cells in healthy people across ages. For the second PCR, which ran for about 7 to 11 cycles, a sample-barcoded 5' primer and a J-beta primer mix were used. Using its own MiXCR run on the 5' RACE reads, TCRdb lists one record per CDR3 protein. The table lists around 990,000 distinct CDR3 sequences, around two fifths of them singletons, with 13% in the top ten. Material: blood. The receptors shown here come from a man between 18 and 35 years old in good health.

V usage is TRBV27 and J usage is TRBJ1-2; 10 bases align to TRBD1. This CDR3 spans 16 amino acids. The V segment lost 2 bases and the J segment 3 bases; nucleotides outside the gene matches: 6. Germline V gene lookup returns CDR1 MNHEY and CDR2 SMNVEV (reference sequence). Written as DNA, the CDR3 is TGTGCCAGCAGTTTAGGACAGGGGGAGATAGACTATGGCTACACCTTC. This encodes CASSLGQGEIDYGYTF.

The genes are TRBV5-1 and TRBJ2-7; maybe TRBD2 (5 bases). The CDR3 totals 15 residues. V was trimmed by 1 base and J by 4 bases, leaving 15 bases between them. The germline gives CDR1 SGHRS, CDR2 YFSETQ. This CDR3 is CASSLSPTTQYEQYF. The CDR3 bases are TGCGCCAGCAGCTTGTCCCCGACTACACAATACGAGCAGTACTTC.

V and J are TRBV7-9 and TRBJ1-4; D is possibly TRBD1 (6 bases). V lost 4 bases and J lost 8, with 11 bases in between. This CDR3 has 13 residues. The germline V gene has CDR1 SEHNR and CDR2 FQNEAQ (reference sequence). The CDR3 sequence is CASSSWTEEKLFF. Written as DNA, the CDR3 is TGTGCCAGCAGCTCGTGGACAGAGGAAAAACTGTTTTTT.

The CDR3 DNA follows: TGTGCCAGCAGCCCAGGACGACTAGCGGGGGACTCCTACAATGAGCAGTTCTTC. This encodes CASSPGRLAGDSYNEQFF. V and J are TRBV7-9 and TRBJ2-1, with 12 bases that match TRBD2. Germline assignment: CDR1 SEHNR and CDR2 FQNEAQ (reference sequence). The CDR3 has 18 amino acids. The V and J ends lost 5 bases and 0 bases, in that order; junction bases with no gene match: 8. Based on the CDR3 plus reference TRBV7-9 and TRBJ2-1, the full variable domain is DTGVSQNPRHKITKRGQNVTFRCDPISEHNRLYWYRQTLGQGPEFLTYFQNEAQLEKSRLLSDRFSAERPKGSFSTLEIQRTEQGDSAMYLCASSPGRLAGDSYNEQFFGPGTRLTVL.

The chain is built from TRBV6-1 and TRBJ1-1, with 9 bases aligning to TRBD1. The CDR3 is 12 amino acids. Trimming took 11 bases from V and 8 from J; bases not matched to a gene: 9. Germline V CDR1 and CDR2: MNHNS, SASEGT. In DNA form, the CDR3 reads TGTGCCTCGGGGACAGGGACTCACGAAGCTTTCTTT. Amino acid sequence: CASGTGTHEAFF.

This clonotype showed up just a few times. The rearrangement joins TRBV11-2 to TRBJ2-1, with D unresolved. V dropped 0 bases and J dropped 9 bases, with 9 bases sitting between them. Germline loops: CDR1 SGHAT, CDR2 FQNNGV. This CDR3 has 13 residues. The CDR3 region is CASSLDRRGEQFF. CDR3 in DNA: TGTGCCAGCAGCTTAGATCGGCGCGGTGAGCAGTTCTTC.

The chain employs TRBV29-1 and TRBJ2-3, with a weak D call TRBD2 (6 bases). V lost 5 bases and J 4 bases, leaving 19 bases between the germline ends. Germline V gene lookup returns CDR1 SQVTM and CDR2 ANQGSEA. CDR3 length equals 15 residues. The CDR3 spells CSVLRLVSLADTQYF. The CDR3 DNA reads as TGCAGCGTTCTAAGACTAGTCAGCCTCGCAGATACGCAGTATTTT.

The rearrangement uses TRBV5-6 and TRBJ1-5; 10 bases agree with TRBD1. The CDR3 loop spans 15 amino acids. V dropped 5 bases and J dropped 4; count of bases not matched to a gene: 6. Germline-derived CDR1 and CDR2 are SGHDT and YYEEEE. CDR3 region: CASSLGQGVNQPQHF. The CDR3 bases are TGTGCCAGCAGTTTAGGACAGGGGGTGAATCAGCCCCAGCATTTT. The entire variable domain, with the rest obtained from reference TRBV5-6 and TRBJ1-5, is as follows: DAGVTQSPTHLIKTRGQQVTLRCSPKSGHDTVSWYQQALGQGPQFIFQYYEEEERQRGNFPDRFSGHQFPNYSSELNVNALLLGDSALYLCASSLGQGVNQPQHFGDGTRLSIL.

V is TRBV9 and J is TRBJ2-5, with D perhaps matching TRBD2 (5 bases). This CDR3 comprises 14 residues. V was cut by 1 base and J by 5 bases, with 12 bases left in between. Germline V gives CDR1 SGDLS, CDR2 YYNGEE. The CDR3 bases are TGTGCCAGCAGCGTATTGGGAGCCGGGGAGACCCAGTACTTC. Translated, it gives CASSVLGAGETQYF.

The chain is built from TRBV9 and TRBJ1-1; 7 bases line up with TRBD1. Trimming cost V 3 bases and J 1 base; bases outside gene matches: 3. CDR1 is SGDLS, CDR2 YYNGEE, per germline. This CDR3 has 14 amino acids. As DNA, the CDR3 is TGTGCCAGCAGCGGGACAGGCCAGAACACTGAAGCTTTCTTT. This codes for CASSGTGQNTEAFF.

V gene TRBV20-1 combines with J gene TRBJ1-2, with D unclear. Trimming took 0 bases from V and 8 from J, leaving 13 bases between them. Germline V CDR1 and CDR2: DFQATT, SNEGSKA (reference sequence). This CDR3 is 13 amino acids long. CDR3 residues: CSARDEEISGYTF. The CDR3 DNA sequence: TGCAGTGCTAGAGATGAGGAGATCAGCGGCTACACCTTC.

A few counts support this clonotype. The chain employs TRBV12-3 or TRBV12-4 and TRBJ1-5; 7 positions match TRBD1. The V gene end was trimmed by 4 bases and the J gene end by 1 base; junction bases not matched to a gene: 4. This CDR3 has 15 amino acids. The CDR3 DNA follows: TGTGCCAGCAGTTACAGGGGCGGCAGCAATCAGCCCCAGCATTTT. Residues: CASSYRGGSNQPQHF.

This clonotype was counted only a few times. V and J are TRBV25-1 and TRBJ2-7; D is unresolved. The CDR3 is made up of 15 amino acids. CDR1 MGHDK and CDR2 SYGVNS come from the germline V gene. V was trimmed by 5 bases and J by 2 bases, leaving 16 bases between them. The CDR3 here is CASSQGNRPTYEQYF. CDR3 bases: TGTGCCAGCAGTCAAGGCAACCGGCCCACCTACGAGCAGTACTTC.

The table lists this clonotype with a few counts. CDR3 nucleotide sequence: TGTGCCAGCAGTTTGGACAGGGTCCATGGCTACACCTTC. Its protein product is CASSLDRVHGYTF. The chain has TRBV27 and TRBJ1-2, with 8 bases lining up with TRBD1. The germline gives CDR1 MNHEY, CDR2 SMNVEV (reference sequence). Trimming removed 3 bases from V and 6 bases from J; junction bases left unmatched: 3. This CDR3 comprises 13 residues.

The chain uses TRBV20-1 and TRBJ2-5; no firm D call. Per the germline V gene, CDR1 is DFQATT and CDR2 is SNEGSKA (reference sequence). V was trimmed by 5 bases and J by 5 bases, leaving 18 bases between them. The CDR3 extends over 14 amino acids. The CDR3 DNA sequence: TGCAGTGCTCGGAGCCCACGACCCACGGAGACCCAGTACTTC. It is translated as CSARSPRPTETQYF.

There are many counts of this clonotype. The chain is built from TRBV2 and TRBJ1-4; D gene uncertain. CDR1 SNHLY and CDR2 FYNNEI come from the germline V gene. Trimming took 7 bases from V and 1 from J, leaving 10 bases between them. The CDR3 covers 14 residues. CDR3 coding DNA: TGTGCCAGCATAAGACGGAGAACTAATGAAAAACTGTTTTTT. This codes for CASIRRRTNEKLFF. The entire variable domain, with the rest obtained from reference TRBV2 and TRBJ1-4, is as follows: EPEVTQTPSHQVTQMGQEVILRCVPISNHLYFYWYRQILGQKVEFLVSFYNNEISEKSEIFDDQFSVERPDGSNFTLKIRSTKLEDSAMYFCASIRRRTNEKLFFGSGTQLSVL.

The chain couples TRBV20-1 to TRBJ2-4, with D possibly matching TRBD2 (6 bases). The DNA end lines up better with TRBJ2-7; the J call may be wrong. Germline CDR1 reads DFQATT; CDR2 reads SNEGSKA (reference sequence). The CDR3 extends over 15 amino acids. DNA for the CDR3: TGCAGTGCTCGCGGGGAGGCAGGGCAATCCTACGAGCAGTACTTC. Residues: CSARGEAGQSYEQYF.

The chain has TRBV29-1 and TRBJ2-1; 9 positions match TRBD1. The J segment lost 7 bases and the V segment lost 2 bases, leaving 12 bases of the junction unmatched. The CDR3 has 16 residues. Per germline, CDR1 SQVTM and CDR2 ANQGSEA. Here the CDR3 DNA reads TGCAGCGTTGAAATCCGGACAGGGGAGGGGATGAATGAGCAGTTCTTC. This codes for CSVEIRTGEGMNEQFF.

The chain uses TRBV18 and TRBJ1-1; 8 nucleotides match TRBD1. The CDR3 contains 14 residues. Germline CDR1 is KGHSH and CDR2 is LQKENI. The ends lost 3 bases at V and 4 bases at J; junction bases unmatched: 4. The CDR3 nucleotides are TGTGCCAGCTCACCGACAGGGGAGGCCACTGAAGCTTTCTTT. Translation gives CASSPTGEATEAFF.

The rearrangement links TRBV9 to TRBJ2-3, with 9 bases matching TRBD1. Trimming took 3 bases from V and 3 from J; bases not matched to a gene: 8. Germline CDR1 SGDLS, CDR2 YYNGEE. There are 16 residues in the CDR3. DNA of the CDR3: TGTGCCAGCAGCGAACCGGGACAGGGTGTTACAGATACGCAGTATTTT. It is translated as CASSEPGQGVTDTQYF.

In its sample, this clonotype was seen a few times. This rearrangement joins TRBV12-3 or TRBV12-4 to TRBJ1-6; TRBD1 might be the D (5 bases). V was clipped by 6 bases and J by 10 bases, with 16 bases between them. This CDR3 is built from 14 residues. The CDR3 region is CASSSSPGDSPLHF. The CDR3 DNA is TGTGCCAGCAGCTCCTCCCCGGGGGACTCACCCCTCCACTTT.

The chain is built from TRBV4-3 and TRBJ2-1; a weak D match, TRBD1 (6 bases). The CDR3 consists of 15 residues. V lost 0 bases to trimming and J lost 5 bases, with 11 bases between them. CDR1 and CDR2 (germline): LGHNA, YSLEER. The CDR3 sequence is CASSQEQGRHNEQFF. The CDR3 region has the DNA TGCGCCAGCAGCCAAGAACAGGGACGACACAATGAGCAGTTCTTC.

In its sample, this clonotype was seen a few times. This chain joins TRBV7-7 and TRBJ2-1; D ambiguous. The CDR3 loop spans 13 amino acids. From germline, CDR1 is SSHAT and CDR2 FNYEAQ (reference sequence). The V end was cut by 1 base, the J end by 9 bases, with 10 bases between. The CDR3 bases are TGTGCCAGCAGCTTAGTGATAGGTGGTGAGCAGTTCTTC. As protein: CASSLVIGGEQFF.

This clonotype has only a few counts. This chain connects TRBV7-3 to TRBJ2-1, with 7 bases identical to TRBD2. Trimming cost V 4 bases and J 4 bases; bases outside gene matches: 10. Germline V gives CDR1 SGHTA, CDR2 FQGTGA. CDR3 length equals 16 residues. The CDR3 bases are TGTGCCAGCAGCTCCCAGACTAGCTCTCCATACAATGAGCAGTTCTTC. Translated: CASSSQTSSPYNEQFF.

The table lists this clonotype with a few counts. The chain employs TRBV6-6 and TRBJ2-3; possibly TRBD1 for D (5 bases). Germline CDR1 is MNHNY and CDR2 is SVGAGI (reference sequence). This CDR3 has 17 amino acids. The V end was cut by 5 bases, the J end by 0 bases, with 18 bases between. Here the CDR3 DNA reads TGTGCCAGCAGTCCCCAAATCCGGACATTTAGCACAGATACGCAGTATTTT. Amino acid sequence: CASSPQIRTFSTDTQYF.

The genes are TRBV7-9 and TRBJ2-5; 7 positions agree with TRBD2. Trimming at V came to 3 bases and at J to 13 bases, leaving 8 bases not matched to a gene. The CDR3 runs to 12 residues. Germline CDR1 SEHNR, CDR2 FQNEAQ (reference sequence). The CDR3 DNA reads as TGTGCCAGCAGCTTGGGGGGGGACTACGGGTACTTC. Amino acid sequence: CASSLGGDYGYF. The full variable domain, with the rest looked up from reference TRBV7-9 and TRBJ2-5, is DTGVSQNPRHKITKRGQNVTFRCDPISEHNRLYWYRQTLGQGPEFLTYFQNEAQLEKSRLLSDRFSAERPKGSFSTLEIQRTEQGDSAMYLCASSLGGDYGYFGPGTRLLVL.

This chain joins TRBV27 and TRBJ1-5, with 7 bases aligning to TRBD1. Germline CDR1 reads MNHEY; CDR2 reads SMNVEV (reference sequence). The V and J ends lost 5 bases and 7 bases, in that order; junction bases with no gene match: 5. This CDR3 is built from 13 residues. CDR3 nucleotide sequence: TGTGCCAGCAGTAACAGGGGAGGCCAGCCCCAGCATTTT. Its protein is CASSNRGGQPQHF.

This clonotype showed up just a few times. V and J are TRBV7-2 and TRBJ2-7; no definite D call. This CDR3 region has 15 residues. Trimming cost V 1 base and J 1 base, with 11 bases left between them. Germline assignment: CDR1 SGHTA and CDR2 FQGNSA. The CDR3 DNA follows: TGTGCCAGCAGCTTAGAGGGCAGGAGTTCCTACGAGCAGTACTTC. Its translation: CASSLEGRSSYEQYF.

In its sample, this clonotype was seen a few times. The junction departs from the called germline gene at one end, perhaps through a read error. V is TRBV7-2 and J is TRBJ1-5, with TRBD1 as a possible D gene (6 bases). This CDR3 is built from 14 residues. Germline V gene sequence: CDR1 SGHTA, CDR2 FQGNSA. For the CDR3, the DNA is TGTGCCAGCAGCTATGGACAGTCAAATCACCCCCAGCATTTT. Protein product: CASSYGQSNHPQHF.

The J gene is TRBJ1-1, the V gene TRBV20-1, with D unresolved. The CDR3 runs to 15 residues. Germline CDR1 DFQATT, CDR2 SNEGSKA (reference sequence). V was pared by 1 base and J by 0 bases, with 12 bases between. CDR3 DNA sequence: TGCAGTGCTAGAGGCAGAGCCTTCATGAACACTGAAGCTTTCTTT. Its translation is CSARGRAFMNTEAFF.

This clonotype was counted between two and nine times. V and J are TRBV12-3 or TRBV12-4 and TRBJ2-1; D is undetermined. This CDR3 spans 15 amino acids. The ends were cut back, 5 bases at V and 5 bases at J, with 16 bases in the middle. The CDR3 sequence: CASSLNPLGNNEQFF. CDR3 in DNA: TGTGCCAGCAGTCTAAACCCGCTGGGGAACAATGAGCAGTTCTTC.

Only one count was recorded for this clonotype. The germline gene is not matched at one end of the junction; a read error may be the cause. The chain carries TRBV11-3 and TRBJ2-1; maybe TRBD2 (7 bases). The germline CDR1 and CDR2 sequences are SGHNT and YENEEA. The CDR3 contains 17 residues. CDR3 amino acids: CASSLDIRGGSYNERFF. Here the CDR3 DNA reads TGTGCCAGCAGCTTAGATATTAGGGGGGGCAGCTACAATGAGCGGTTCTTC.